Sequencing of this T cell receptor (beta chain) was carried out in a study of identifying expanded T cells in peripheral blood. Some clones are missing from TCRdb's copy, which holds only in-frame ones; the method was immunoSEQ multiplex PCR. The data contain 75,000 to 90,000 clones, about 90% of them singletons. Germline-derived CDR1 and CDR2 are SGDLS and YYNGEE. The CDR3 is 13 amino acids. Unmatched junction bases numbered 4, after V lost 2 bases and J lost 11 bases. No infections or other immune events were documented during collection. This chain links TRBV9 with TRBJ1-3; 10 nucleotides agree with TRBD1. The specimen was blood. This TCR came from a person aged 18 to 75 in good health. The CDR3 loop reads CASSVGTGVAIYF. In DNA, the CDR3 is TGTGCCAGCAGCGTCGGGACAGGGGTAGCCATATATTTT.